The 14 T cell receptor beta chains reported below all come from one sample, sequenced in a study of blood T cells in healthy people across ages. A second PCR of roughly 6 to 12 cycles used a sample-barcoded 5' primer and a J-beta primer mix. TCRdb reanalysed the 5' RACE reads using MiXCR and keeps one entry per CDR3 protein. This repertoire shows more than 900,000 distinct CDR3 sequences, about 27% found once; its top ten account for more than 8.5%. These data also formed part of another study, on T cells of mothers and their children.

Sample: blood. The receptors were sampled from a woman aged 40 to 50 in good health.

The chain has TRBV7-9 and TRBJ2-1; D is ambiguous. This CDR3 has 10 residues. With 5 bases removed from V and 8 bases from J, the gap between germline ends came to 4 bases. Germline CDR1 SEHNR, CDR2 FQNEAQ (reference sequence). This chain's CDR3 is CASSGDEQFF. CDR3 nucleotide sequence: TGTGCCAGCAGCGGAGATGAGCAGTTCTTC.

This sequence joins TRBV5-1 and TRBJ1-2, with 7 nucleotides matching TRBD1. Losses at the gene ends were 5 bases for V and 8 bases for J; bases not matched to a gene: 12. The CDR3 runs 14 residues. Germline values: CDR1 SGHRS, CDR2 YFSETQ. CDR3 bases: TGCGCCAGCAGGACAGGGAATTACCTTCCGGGCTACACCTTC. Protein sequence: CASRTGNYLPGYTF.

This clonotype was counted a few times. The CDR3 is CASSLGQGIGTEAFF. DNA for the CDR3: TGTGCCAGCAGTTTGGGACAGGGGATTGGTACTGAAGCTTTCTTT. The chain couples TRBV12-3 or TRBV12-4 to TRBJ1-1; 10 bases align to TRBD1. The CDR3 consists of 15 residues. Trimming cost V 3 bases and J 5 bases; bases outside gene matches: 6.

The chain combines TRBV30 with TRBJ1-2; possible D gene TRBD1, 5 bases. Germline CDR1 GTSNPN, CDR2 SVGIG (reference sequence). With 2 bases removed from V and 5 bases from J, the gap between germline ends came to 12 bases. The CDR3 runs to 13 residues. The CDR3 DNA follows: TGTGCCTGGAGTACAGGAGACCGGTATGGCTACACCTTC. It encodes CAWSTGDRYGYTF.

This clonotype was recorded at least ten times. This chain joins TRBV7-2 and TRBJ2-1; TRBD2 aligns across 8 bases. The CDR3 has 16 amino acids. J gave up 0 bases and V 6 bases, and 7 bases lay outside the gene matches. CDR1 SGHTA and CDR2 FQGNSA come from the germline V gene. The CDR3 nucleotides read TGTGCCAGCAGTCCCAGACTAGCGAGCTCCTACAATGAGCAGTTCTTC. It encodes CASSPRLASSYNEQFF.

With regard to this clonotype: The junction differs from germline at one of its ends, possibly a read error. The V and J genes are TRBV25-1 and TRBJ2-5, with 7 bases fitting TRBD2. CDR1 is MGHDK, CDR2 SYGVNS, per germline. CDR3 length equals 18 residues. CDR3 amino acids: CAGSELGGYLSYQETQYF. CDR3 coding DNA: TGTGCCGGCAGTGAATTGGGGGGGTACTTGTCATACCAAGAGACCCAGTACTTC. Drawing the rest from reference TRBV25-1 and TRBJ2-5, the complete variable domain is EADIYQTPRYLVIGTGKKITLECSQTMGHDKMYWYQQDPGMELHLIHYSYGVNSTEKGDLSSESTVSRIRTEHFPLTLESARPSHTSQYLCAGSELGGYLSYQETQYFGPGTRLLVL.

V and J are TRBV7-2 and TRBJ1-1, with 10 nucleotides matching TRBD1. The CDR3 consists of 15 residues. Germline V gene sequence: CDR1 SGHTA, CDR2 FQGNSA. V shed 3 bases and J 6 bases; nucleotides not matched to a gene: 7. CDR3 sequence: CASSLTGGGVAEAFF. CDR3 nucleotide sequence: TGTGCCAGCAGCTTGACAGGGGGCGGGGTTGCTGAAGCTTTCTTT.

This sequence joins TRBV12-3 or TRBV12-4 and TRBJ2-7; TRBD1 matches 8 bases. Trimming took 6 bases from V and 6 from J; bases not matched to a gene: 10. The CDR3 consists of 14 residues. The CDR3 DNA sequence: TGTGCCAGCAGCCCAGGACAGGGACGGGCCGAGCAGTACTTC. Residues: CASSPGQGRAEQYF.

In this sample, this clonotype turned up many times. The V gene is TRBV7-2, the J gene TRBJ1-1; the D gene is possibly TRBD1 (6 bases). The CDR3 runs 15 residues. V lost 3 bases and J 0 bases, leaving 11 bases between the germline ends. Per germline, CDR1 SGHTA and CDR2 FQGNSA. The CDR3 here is CASSFWGALNTEAFF. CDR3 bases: TGTGCCAGCAGCTTTTGGGGGGCCTTGAACACTGAAGCTTTCTTT.

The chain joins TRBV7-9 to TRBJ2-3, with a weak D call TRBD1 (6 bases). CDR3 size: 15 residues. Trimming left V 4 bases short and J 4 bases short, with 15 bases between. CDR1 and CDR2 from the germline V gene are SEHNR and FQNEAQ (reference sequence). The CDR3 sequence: CASSSATGTADTQYF. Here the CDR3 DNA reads TGTGCCAGCAGCTCGGCTACAGGGACGGCAGATACGCAGTATTTT.

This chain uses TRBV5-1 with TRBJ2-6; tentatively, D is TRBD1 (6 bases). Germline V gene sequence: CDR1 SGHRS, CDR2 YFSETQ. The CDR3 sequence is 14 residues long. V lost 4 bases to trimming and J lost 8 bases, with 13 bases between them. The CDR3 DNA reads TGCGCCAGCAGCGTATTGACAGGCCCCAACGTCCTGACTTTC. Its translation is CASSVLTGPNVLTF.

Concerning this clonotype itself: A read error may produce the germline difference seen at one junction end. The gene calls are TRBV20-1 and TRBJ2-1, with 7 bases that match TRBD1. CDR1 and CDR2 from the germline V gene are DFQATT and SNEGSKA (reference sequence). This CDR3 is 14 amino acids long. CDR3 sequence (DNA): TGCAGTGCTACGACAGGGAGCTCCCACAATGAGCAGTTCTTC. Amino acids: CSATTGSSHNEQFF.

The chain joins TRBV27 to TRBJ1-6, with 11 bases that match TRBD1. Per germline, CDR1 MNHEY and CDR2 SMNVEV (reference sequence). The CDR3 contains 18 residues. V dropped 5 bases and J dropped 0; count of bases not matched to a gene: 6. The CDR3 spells CASSPRDRGSSYNSPLHF. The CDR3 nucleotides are TGTGCCAGCAGTCCCAGGGACAGGGGGAGCTCCTATAATTCACCCCTCCACTTT.

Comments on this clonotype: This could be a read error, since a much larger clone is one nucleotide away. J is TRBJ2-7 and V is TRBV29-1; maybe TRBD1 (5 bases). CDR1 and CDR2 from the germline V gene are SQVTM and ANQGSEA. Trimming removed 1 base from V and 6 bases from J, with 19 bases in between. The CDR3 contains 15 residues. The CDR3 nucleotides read TGCAGCGTTGAAGGGGCAGGGAACGATAGGGGCGAGCAGTACTTC. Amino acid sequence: CSVEGAGNDRGEQYF.